The present TCR beta chain was sequenced within a study of cytomegalovirus exposure and HLA in healthy donors. Sequenced by immunoSEQ multiplex PCR; TCRdb stores in-frame clones only, minus some. Of approximately 60,000 clones detected, 90% to 95% appear once; the ten largest clones hold 1% to 1.5%. This CDR3 has 16 amino acids. Germline values: CDR1 SEHNR, CDR2 FQNEAQ (reference sequence). The V gene lost 2 bases and the J gene lost 5 bases, with 15 bases spanning the gap. This chain links TRBV7-9 with TRBJ2-2; perhaps TRBD2 as D (6 bases). This sequence was found in a woman under 30 in good health and CMV-seronegative. Sequenced material: PBMCs. The CDR3 region is CASSLPGERETGELFF. CDR3 nucleotides: TGTGCCAGCAGCTTACCGGGAGAAAGGGAAACCGGGGAGCTGTTTTTT.